The 29 T cell receptor beta chains reported below all come from one sample, sequenced in a study of blood T cell repertoires in COVID-19 (dated by TCRdb to the early 2020s). To prepare the library, the immunoSEQ multiplex PCR assay was applied. TCRdb took over this immuneACCESS table, retaining in-frame rearrangements with V and J assigned. Such tables are incomplete; in checked studies, under half of the missing clones stem from an unresolved V gene, and the remainder is unexplained. This sample comprises about 260,000 clones, around nine tenths of them detected only once. Over 4% of the sample is taken by the ten largest. Source material: peripheral blood. The receptor source for this set is a woman aged 60 to 75 with COVID-19, enrolled during active disease.

The chain is built from TRBV2 and TRBJ2-1, with 12 positions matching TRBD2. CDR1 is SNHLY and CDR2 is FYNNEI in the germline V gene. The length of the CDR3 is 16 residues. The ends lost 7 bases at V and 6 bases at J; junction bases unmatched: 10. CDR3 in amino acids: CASIRPTSGRGNEQFF. The DNA for the CDR3 is TGTGCCAGCATACGACCGACTAGCGGGAGAGGCAATGAGCAGTTCTTC.

V is TRBV28 and J is TRBJ2-1; 7 bases are shared with TRBD2. The CDR3 contains 16 residues. Per germline, CDR1 MDHEN and CDR2 SYDVKM. Germline trimming cut 6 bases from V and 8 bases from J; bases unmatched to any gene: 16. The CDR3 here is CASSPHMGGRNDEQFF. In DNA, the CDR3 is TGTGCCAGCAGCCCTCACATGGGCGGGAGAAATGATGAGCAGTTCTTC.

The table lists this clone with a few counts. The chain uses TRBV30 and TRBJ1-3; perhaps TRBD1 as D (6 bases). Germline CDR1 and CDR2: GTSNPN and SVGIG (reference sequence). V was shortened by 0 bases and J by 2 bases, with 20 bases between the two germline ends. This CDR3 contains 18 residues. The CDR3 is CAWSVRPTGFVAGNTIYF. CDR3 nucleotide sequence: TGTGCCTGGAGTGTACGACCTACAGGGTTTGTAGCTGGAAACACCATATATTTT.

The V gene is TRBV20-1, the J gene TRBJ2-7, with D hard to call. The germline V gene encodes CDR1 DFQATT and CDR2 SNEGSKA (reference sequence). V was cut by 3 bases and J by 7 bases, with 7 bases left in between. CDR3 size: 10 residues. CDR3 DNA: TGCAGTGCTAGCCTCCGTGAGCAGTACTTC. It translates to CSASLREQYF.

V usage is TRBV29-1 and J usage is TRBJ1-1, with 8 nucleotides matching TRBD1. V gave up 3 bases and J gave up 3 bases; unmatched junction bases: 9. Germline V gives CDR1 SQVTM, CDR2 ANQGSEA. The CDR3 is made up of 15 amino acids. CDR3 loop: CSVETYRGVDTEAFF. The CDR3 DNA reads TGCAGCGTTGAGACTTACAGGGGGGTAGACACTGAAGCTTTCTTT.

V gene TRBV24-1 combines with J gene TRBJ1-4; 8 bases align to TRBD1. V lost 6 bases, J lost 7 bases, and 9 bases stayed unmatched. Germline lookup yields CDR1 KGHDR and CDR2 SFDVKD. This CDR3 has 15 residues. The CDR3 bases are TGTGCCACCAGTCAGGGGGCGGCGGTTGGTGAAAAACTGTTTTTT. Translation gives CATSQGAAVGEKLFF.

The chain has TRBV30 and TRBJ1-2; D remains unclear. Germline V gene sequence: CDR1 GTSNPN, CDR2 SVGIG (reference sequence). Trimming removed 0 bases at V and 6 bases at J, with 11 bases between. The CDR3 is 13 amino acids. This CDR3 reads CAWSVTEENGYTF. DNA for the CDR3: TGTGCCTGGAGTGTGACGGAGGAGAATGGCTACACCTTC.

The V call is TRBV18, the J call TRBJ1-5, with D possibly being TRBD1 (6 bases). Deletions cut 6 bases from V and 6 bases from J, with 18 bases between. Germline V gene sequence: CDR1 KGHSH, CDR2 LQKENI. The length of the CDR3 is 15 residues. For the CDR3, the DNA is TGTGCCAGCTCCTTGTCCAGGGGAATAGGTCAGCCCCAGCATTTT. It is translated as CASSLSRGIGQPQHF.

This chain connects TRBV24-1 to TRBJ1-1, with 7 bases matching TRBD1. The CDR3 loop spans 16 amino acids. Germline values: CDR1 KGHDR, CDR2 SFDVKD. V shed 2 bases and J 3 bases; nucleotides not matched to a gene: 8. In DNA form, the CDR3 reads TGTGCCACCAGTGATTCCCGCAAGGGGGCGCACACTGAAGCTTTCTTT. Translated, it gives CATSDSRKGAHTEAFF.

The CDR3 is CASSKGGAGELFF. Written as DNA, the CDR3 is TGTGCCAGTAGTAAAGGGGGGGCCGGGGAGCTGTTTTTT. This rearrangement joins TRBV19 to TRBJ2-2; D perhaps matches TRBD2 (7 bases). Trimming cost V 4 bases and J 6 bases, with 9 bases left between them. The CDR3 has 13 residues. From germline, CDR1 is LNHDA and CDR2 SQIVND (reference sequence).

The chain carries TRBV11-3 and TRBJ2-2; a possible D gene is TRBD2 (7 bases). V lost 5 bases to trimming and J lost 0 bases, with 10 bases between them. Germline loops: CDR1 SGHNT, CDR2 YENEEA. The CDR3 length is 15 residues. This chain's CDR3 is CASSQGRANTGELFF. The CDR3 DNA is TGTGCCAGCAGCCAGGGGAGGGCGAACACCGGGGAGCTGTTTTTT.

The V and J genes are TRBV7-8 and TRBJ1-1; D not resolved. V lost 2 bases and J lost 9, with 13 bases in between. Germline assignment: CDR1 SGHVS and CDR2 FQNEAQ. The CDR3 totals 13 residues. CDR3 sequence: CASSLLRVAQAFF. Written as DNA, the CDR3 is TGTGCCAGCAGCTTATTGCGGGTGGCTCAAGCTTTCTTT.

The chain joins TRBV5-6 to TRBJ1-1; 9 bases agree with TRBD1. The germline V gene has CDR1 SGHDT and CDR2 YYEEEE. With V trimmed by 4 bases and J by 6 bases, 10 bases remained unmatched. The CDR3 spans 15 residues. CDR3 sequence (DNA): TGTGCCAGCAGCCCAGAACAGGGGGCGTGGGCTGAAGCTTTCTTT. Its protein is CASSPEQGAWAEAFF.

A note on this clone: Other DNA sequences from this sample encode an identical CDR3 as well. The chain is built from TRBV6-6 and TRBJ1-5; 8 bases fit TRBD1. CDR1 and CDR2 from the germline V gene are MNHNY and SVGAGI (reference sequence). The CDR3 contains 16 residues. The V and J ends lost 0 bases and 6 bases, in that order; junction bases with no gene match: 7. Written as DNA, the CDR3 is TGTGCCAGCAGTTACTCGACTCAGGGGGCAGGTCAGCCCCAGCATTTT. This codes for CASSYSTQGAGQPQHF.

This chain uses TRBV18 with TRBJ1-6, with 10 bases lining up with TRBD1. The CDR3 runs to 17 residues. Looked up from germline, CDR1 is KGHSH and CDR2 is LQKENI. J lost 5 bases, V lost 2 bases, and 6 bases had no gene match. The CDR3 DNA reads TGTGCCAGCTCACCAATGGACAGGGGGGTAAATAATTCACCCCTCCACTTT. This translates into CASSPMDRGVNNSPLHF.

This chain uses TRBV11-2 with TRBJ2-1, with TRBD1 as a possible D gene (5 bases). Looked up from germline, CDR1 is SGHAT and CDR2 is FQNNGV. CDR3 length: 15 residues. Trimming took off 5 bases at V and 7 bases at J, with 18 bases between the two ends. The CDR3, as DNA: TGTGCCAGCAGCCCCGGAGTGGGGCTGGGTAATGAGCAGTTCTTC. Protein sequence: CASSPGVGLGNEQFF. Full variable domain (missing parts from reference TRBV11-2 and TRBJ2-1): EAGVAQSPRYKIIEKRQSVAFWCNPISGHATLYWYQQILGQGPKLLIQFQNNGVVDDSQLPKDRFSAERLKGVDSTLKIQPAKLEDSAVYLCASSPGVGLGNEQFFGPGTRLTVL.

The CDR3 protein is CASSPGQGQPQHF. In DNA, the CDR3 is TGTGCCAGCTCACCTGGACAAGGTCAGCCCCAGCATTTT. The rearrangement uses TRBV18 and TRBJ1-5, with D possibly matching TRBD1 (5 bases). The CDR3 has 13 amino acids. Germline lookup yields CDR1 KGHSH and CDR2 LQKENI. Trimming removed 3 bases at V and 6 bases at J, with 9 bases between.

The CDR3 coding sequence is TGTGCCAGCAGTGAATATCTTACGGGACTAGCGGGATACAATGAGCAGTTCTTC. Translating gives CASSEYLTGLAGYNEQFF. The J gene is TRBJ2-1, the V gene TRBV25-1; the match to TRBD2 covers 13 bases. CDR3 length: 18 residues. The trim removed 0 bases at V and 4 bases at J, leaving 6 bases unmatched. From germline, CDR1 is MGHDK and CDR2 SYGVNS.

V gene TRBV2 combines with J gene TRBJ2-3; possibly TRBD1 for D (6 bases). Germline values: CDR1 SNHLY, CDR2 FYNNEI. Deletions cut 6 bases from V and 0 bases from J, with 22 bases between. This CDR3 spans 18 amino acids. The chain's CDR3 is CASSPRGTSPPSTDTQYF. CDR3 bases: TGTGCCAGCAGCCCGAGGGGGACCTCACCTCCTAGCACAGATACGCAGTATTTT.

V is TRBV28 and J is TRBJ1-1; 8 bases line up with TRBD1. Germline values: CDR1 MDHEN, CDR2 SYDVKM. The length of the CDR3 is 18 residues. After removal of 3 bases from V and 5 bases from J, the junction contained 17 bases not matched to a gene. The CDR3 DNA reads as TGTGCCAGCAGTTTCTCCCCCCAGGGGGCGGGGAGTCGGACTGAAGCTTTCTTT. Its translation is CASSFSPQGAGSRTEAFF.

The gene calls are TRBV5-3 and TRBJ2-1; D may be TRBD2 (5 bases). TRBV5-3 is an open reading frame, and its role is uncertain. This CDR3 contains 12 residues. V lost 4 bases and J lost 6, with 8 bases in between. Here the CDR3 reads CARSGEINEQFF. In nucleotides, the CDR3 is TGTGCCAGAAGCGGGGAGATCAATGAGCAGTTCTTC.

V gene TRBV19 combines with J gene TRBJ1-1; D unresolved. The germline V gene has CDR1 LNHDA and CDR2 SQIVND (reference sequence). The CDR3 runs 11 residues. Trimming cost V 7 bases and J 5 bases, with 8 bases left between them. DNA of the CDR3: TGTGCCAGTATAGCGAGGACTGAAGCTTTCTTT. Amino acid sequence: CASIARTEAFF. Combining the CDR3 with reference TRBV19 and TRBJ1-1 gives the whole variable domain DGGITQSPKYLFRKEGQNVTLSCEQNLNHDAMYWYRQDPGQGLRLIYYSQIVNDFQKGDIAEGYSVSREKKESFPLTVTSAQKNPTAFYLCASIARTEAFFGQGTRLTVV.

V and J are TRBV7-6 and TRBJ2-3; 10 bases are a match to TRBD2. J was trimmed by 2 bases and V by 1 base; bases with no gene match: 3. Per the germline V gene, CDR1 is SGHVS and CDR2 is FNYEAQ. CDR3 length equals 16 residues. In DNA, the CDR3 is TGTGCCAGCAGCTTAGTGAGCGGGAGGGCCACAGATACGCAGTATTTT. Protein sequence: CASSLVSGRATDTQYF.

The V call is TRBV18, the J call TRBJ2-7; 11 bases agree with TRBD2. Germline CDR1 is KGHSH and CDR2 is LQKENI. CDR3 length: 17 residues. The J segment lost 0 bases and the V segment lost 1 base, leaving 5 bases of the junction unmatched. CDR3 coding DNA: TGTGCCAGCTCACCACTCCCTAGCGGGAGGAGCTCCTACGAGCAGTACTTC. This codes for CASSPLPSGRSSYEQYF.

This clone has only one observation. The CDR3 protein is CASSSRQGFYNEQFF. In DNA form, the CDR3 reads TGTGCCAGCAGCTCTCGACAGGGGTTTTACAATGAGCAGTTCTTC. The chain combines TRBV7-9 with TRBJ2-1; 8 bases line up with TRBD1. CDR3 length equals 15 residues. The V segment lost 4 bases and the J segment 4 bases; nucleotides outside the gene matches: 6. In germline, CDR1 is SEHNR, CDR2 FQNEAQ (reference sequence).

The V and J genes are TRBV9 and TRBJ1-1; D gene uncertain. Germline lookup yields CDR1 SGDLS and CDR2 YYNGEE. CDR3 length: 14 amino acids. The ends were cut back, 2 bases at V and 1 base at J, with 9 bases in the middle. CDR3 nucleotide sequence: TGTGCCAGCAGCGTGGTTAGAAAGAACACTGAAGCTTTCTTT. Translating gives CASSVVRKNTEAFF.

CDR3: CASSVAGTAQETQYF. The CDR3, as DNA: TGTGCCAGCAGCGTTGCCGGGACAGCCCAAGAGACCCAGTACTTC. The chain employs TRBV9 and TRBJ2-5, with 7 bases matching TRBD1. The CDR3 has 15 residues. Germline loops: CDR1 SGDLS, CDR2 YYNGEE. V was pared by 2 bases and J by 1 base, with 5 bases of the junction left unmatched.

Here the CDR3 DNA reads TGTGCCAGCAGCACAGGGGACATAGCTAACTATGGCTACACCTTC. This codes for CASSTGDIANYGYTF. The rearrangement links TRBV28 to TRBJ1-2, with TRBD1 identical over 7 bases. Germline lookup yields CDR1 MDHEN and CDR2 SYDVKM. The CDR3 is 15 amino acids. V trimming: 6 bases; J trimming: 0 bases; junction bases outside the gene matches: 7.

J is TRBJ1-2 and V is TRBV18; 8 bases line up with TRBD1. With 0 bases clipped from V and 6 bases from J, the junction kept 6 bases outside the gene matches. The germline CDR1 and CDR2 sequences are KGHSH and LQKENI. The CDR3 length is 15 residues. Here the CDR3 DNA reads TGTGCCAGCTCACCACCGAGGACAGGGTTAGATGGCTACACCTTC. It yields the protein CASSPPRTGLDGYTF.